These 4 T cell receptor beta chains were sequenced from one sample in a study of T cell changes during pregnancy in multiple sclerosis. Using immunoSEQ multiplex PCR, the repertoire was profiled, and TCRdb retains in-frame clones only, with some absent. Counted here are about 48,000 clones, roughly 91% occurring once; the ten biggest clones make up less than 0.5%. This material consisted of CD4+ T cells from peripheral blood mononuclear cells, taken in the third trimester of pregnancy. The source of these receptors is a female donor with multiple sclerosis, enrolled in a pregnancy study.

The chain has TRBV6-1 and TRBJ1-2; 8 positions match TRBD1. The CDR3 is 15 residues long. The germline V gene encodes CDR1 MNHNS and CDR2 SASEGT. V was clipped by 5 bases and J by 4 bases; unmatched bases: 9. In DNA form, the CDR3 reads TGTGCCAGCAGTTCACGGACAGGGTCGGGCTATGGCTACACCTTC. Translated, it gives CASSSRTGSGYGYTF.

This clone was counted a few times. The rearrangement links TRBV6-1 to TRBJ1-1, with D possibly matching TRBD1 (6 bases). Trimming took off 4 bases at V and 0 bases at J, with 21 bases between the two ends. The V gene's germline CDR1 is MNHNS and CDR2 SASEGT. The CDR3 spans 18 residues. As DNA, the CDR3 is TGTGCCAGCAGTGCTCCCCCAGGGGCCATCGAAGTGAACACTGAAGCTTTCTTT. This sequence encodes CASSAPPGAIEVNTEAFF.

A note on this clone: A junction boundary mismatches the germline segment, possibly from a read error. V and J are TRBV7-7 and TRBJ2-3; tentative D call: TRBD1 (6 bases). Germline V lookup: CDR1 SSHAT, CDR2 FNYEAQ (reference sequence). The CDR3 loop spans 14 amino acids. DNA of the CDR3: TGTGCTAGCAGCATCGGTAGGGGGAGCGATACGCAGTATTTT. It encodes CASSIGRGSDTQYF.

V is TRBV5-1 and J is TRBJ1-2; possibly TRBD1 for D (6 bases). The CDR3 covers 13 residues. V lost 2 bases to trimming and J lost 4 bases, with 9 bases between them. Germline V gene lookup returns CDR1 SGHRS and CDR2 YFSETQ. CDR3 sequence reads: CASSFDRIYGYTF. CDR3 bases: TGCGCCAGCAGCTTTGACAGGATCTATGGCTACACCTTC.